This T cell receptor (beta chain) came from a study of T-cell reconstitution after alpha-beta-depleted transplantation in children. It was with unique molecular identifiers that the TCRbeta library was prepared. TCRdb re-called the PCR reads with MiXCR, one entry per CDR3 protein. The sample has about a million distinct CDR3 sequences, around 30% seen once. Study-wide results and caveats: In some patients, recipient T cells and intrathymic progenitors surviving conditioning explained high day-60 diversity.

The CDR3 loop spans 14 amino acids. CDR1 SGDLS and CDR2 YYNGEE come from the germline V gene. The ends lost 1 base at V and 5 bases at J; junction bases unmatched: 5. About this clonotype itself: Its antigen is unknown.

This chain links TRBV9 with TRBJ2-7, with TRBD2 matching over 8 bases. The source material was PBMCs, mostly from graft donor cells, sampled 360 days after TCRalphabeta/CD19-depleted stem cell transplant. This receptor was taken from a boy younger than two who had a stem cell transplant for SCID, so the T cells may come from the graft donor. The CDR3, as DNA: TGTGCCAGCAGCGTAATGGGGACTAGTAACGAGCAGTACTTC. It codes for CASSVMGTSNEQYF.